The 2 T cell receptor beta chains given below trace back to one sample, sequenced in a study of blood T cell repertoires in COVID-19. The data were produced by immunoSEQ multiplex PCR, yet TCRdb's version contains in-frame clones alone and is incomplete. The data contain approximately 65,000 clones, roughly two thirds of them singletons. The sequenced sample was PBMCs or T cells enriched from blood (not recorded which). These receptors all come from a woman aged 60-70 years who had been exposed to COVID-19.

The J gene is TRBJ1-1, the V gene TRBV9; weak D call: TRBD1 (6 bases). Per germline, CDR1 SGDLS and CDR2 YYNGEE. This CDR3 spans 13 amino acids. The V end was cut by 4 bases, the J end by 5 bases, with 12 bases between. CDR3 nucleotide sequence: TGTGCCAGCAGCCTTACAGGGATAACTGAAGCTTTCTTT. This sequence encodes CASSLTGITEAFF.

This clone appeared a single time. The rearrangement links TRBV10-2 to TRBJ2-3; no firm D call. With 2 bases removed from V and 4 bases from J, the gap between germline ends came to 16 bases. The CDR3 extends over 16 amino acids. Germline values: CDR1 WSHSY, CDR2 SAAADI. The CDR3 loop reads CASSEKTLPLADTQYF. The CDR3, as DNA: TGCGCCAGCAGTGAGAAGACACTTCCGTTGGCAGATACGCAGTATTTT.